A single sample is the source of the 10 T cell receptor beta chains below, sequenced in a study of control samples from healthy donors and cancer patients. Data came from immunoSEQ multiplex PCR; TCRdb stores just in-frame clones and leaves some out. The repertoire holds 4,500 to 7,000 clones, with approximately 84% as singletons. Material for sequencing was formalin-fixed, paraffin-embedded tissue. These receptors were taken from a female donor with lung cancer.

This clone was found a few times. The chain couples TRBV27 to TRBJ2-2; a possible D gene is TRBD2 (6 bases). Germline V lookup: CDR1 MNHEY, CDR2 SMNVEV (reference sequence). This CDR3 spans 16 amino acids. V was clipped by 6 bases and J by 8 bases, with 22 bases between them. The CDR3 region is CASSPRLEDSVGELFF. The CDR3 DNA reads TGTGCCAGCAGCCCGAGACTAGAAGATAGCGTGGGGGAGCTGTTTTTT.

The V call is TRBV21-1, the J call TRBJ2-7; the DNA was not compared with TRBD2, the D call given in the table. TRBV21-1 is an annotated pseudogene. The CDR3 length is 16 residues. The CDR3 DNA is TGTGCCAGCAGCAAAGGAATGCTAGCGGATTCCTACGAGCAGTACTTC. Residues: CASSKGMLADSYEQYF.

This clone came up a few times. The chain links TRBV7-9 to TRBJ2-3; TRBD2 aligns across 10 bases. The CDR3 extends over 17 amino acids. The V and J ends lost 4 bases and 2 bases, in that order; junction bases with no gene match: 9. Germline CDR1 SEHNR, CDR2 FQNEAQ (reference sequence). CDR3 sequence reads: CASSSNAGLAVTDTQYF. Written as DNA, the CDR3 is TGTGCCAGCAGCTCCAATGCCGGACTAGCGGTCACAGATACGCAGTATTTT.

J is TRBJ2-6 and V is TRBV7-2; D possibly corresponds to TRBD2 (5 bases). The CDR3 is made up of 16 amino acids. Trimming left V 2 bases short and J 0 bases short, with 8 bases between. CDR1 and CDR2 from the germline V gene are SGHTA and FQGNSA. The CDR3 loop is CASSLMGSSGANVLTF. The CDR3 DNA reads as TGTGCCAGCAGCTTAATGGGGAGCTCTGGGGCCAACGTCCTGACTTTC.

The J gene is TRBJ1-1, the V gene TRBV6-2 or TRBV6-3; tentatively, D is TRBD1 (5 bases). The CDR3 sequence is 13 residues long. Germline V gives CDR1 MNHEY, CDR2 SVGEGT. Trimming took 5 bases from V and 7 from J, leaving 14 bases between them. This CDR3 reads CASSTQEGIEAFF. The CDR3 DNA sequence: TGTGCCAGCAGTACACAGGAAGGGATTGAAGCTTTCTTT.

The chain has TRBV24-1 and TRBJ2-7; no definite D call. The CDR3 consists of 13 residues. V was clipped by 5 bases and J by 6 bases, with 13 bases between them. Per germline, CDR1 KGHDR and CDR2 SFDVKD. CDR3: CATSGASRAEQYF. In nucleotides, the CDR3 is TGTGCCACCAGTGGGGCGAGCCGGGCCGAGCAGTACTTC.

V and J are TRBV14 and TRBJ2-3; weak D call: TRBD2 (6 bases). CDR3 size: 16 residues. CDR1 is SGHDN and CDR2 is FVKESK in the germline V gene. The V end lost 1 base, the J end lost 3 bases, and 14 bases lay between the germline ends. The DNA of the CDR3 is TGTGCCAGCAGCCAAGGCACTAGCAGGTTGACAGATACGCAGTATTTT. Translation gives CASSQGTSRLTDTQYF.

In nucleotides, the CDR3 is TGTGCCTGGGGGGGCACCGGGCCCGCCTTGAATGAGCAGTTCTTC. Translated, it gives CAWGGTGPALNEQFF. The chain joins TRBV30 to TRBJ2-1; perhaps TRBD1 as D (6 bases). Germline V gene sequence: CDR1 GTSNPN, CDR2 SVGIG (reference sequence). The CDR3 consists of 15 residues. V lost 5 bases and J lost 7, with 21 bases in between.

CDR3 sequence reads: CSASESYEQYF. CDR3 nucleotide sequence: TGCAGTGCTAGTGAGTCCTACGAGCAGTACTTC. This chain joins TRBV20-1 and TRBJ2-7; D gene ambiguous. This CDR3 has 11 residues. Germline V gene lookup returns CDR1 DFQATT and CDR2 SNEGSKA (reference sequence). V was cut by 3 bases and J by 1 base, with 4 bases left in between.

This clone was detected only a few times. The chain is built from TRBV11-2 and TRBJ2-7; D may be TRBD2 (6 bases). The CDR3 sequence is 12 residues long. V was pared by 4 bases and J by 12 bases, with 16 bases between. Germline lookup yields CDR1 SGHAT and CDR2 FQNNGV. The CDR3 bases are TGTGCCAGCAGCTATCGCGGGATATCACCGTACTTC. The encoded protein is CASSYRGISPYF.